The 26 T cell receptor beta chains presented below share a single source sample, sequenced in a study of T cells in localized non-small cell lung cancer. The method was immunoSEQ multiplex PCR; TCRdb's version includes in-frame clones alone and lacks a portion of them. The repertoire includes fewer than 2,000 clones, approximately 34% of them detected once, and 12% sits in the top ten. Sequences were derived from lung tumor tissue, sampled before any cancer treatment. The source of these receptors is a male donor at least 60 years old with stage II lung adenocarcinoma.

The CDR3 is CASSELTGGGTEAFF. Here the CDR3 DNA reads TGTGCCAGCAGTGAATTGACAGGGGGCGGCACTGAAGCTTTCTTT. V gene TRBV25-1 combines with J gene TRBJ1-1; TRBD1 matches at 10 bases. Per germline, CDR1 MGHDK and CDR2 SYGVNS. This CDR3 contains 15 residues. The J segment lost 4 bases and the V segment lost 1 base, leaving 3 bases of the junction unmatched.

This chain links TRBV5-1 with TRBJ2-7; D not resolved. From germline, CDR1 is SGHRS and CDR2 YFSETQ. Trimming took off 0 bases at V and 0 bases at J, with 10 bases between the two ends. The CDR3 length is 15 residues. Here the CDR3 reads CASSLVGLPSYEQYF. As DNA, the CDR3 is TGCGCCAGCAGCTTGGTTGGGCTACCCTCCTACGAGCAGTACTTC. Full variable domain (rest looked up from reference TRBV5-1 and TRBJ2-7): KAGVTQTPRYLIKTRGQQVTLSCSPISGHRSVSWYQQTPGQGLQFLFEYFSETQRNKGNFPGRFSGRQFSNSRSEMNVSTLELGDSALYLCASSLVGLPSYEQYFGPGTRLTVT.

A remark on this clone: No DNA is shown, since the ends of the CDR3 on it are uncertain; the CDR3 is the one TCRdb lists. The rearrangement links TRBV12-5 to TRBJ2-1; the table's D call of TRBD2 was not tested on the DNA. Germline values: CDR1 LGHNT, CDR2 FRNRAP. The CDR3 spans 13 amino acids, including both terminal residues. The chain's CDR3 is CASGPERVGSGIF.

This rearrangement joins TRBV18 to TRBJ2-5, with a tentative D call TRBD2 (5 bases). The V and J ends lost 4 bases and 2 bases respectively, with 14 bases between them. Germline CDR1 and CDR2: KGHSH and LQKENI. The CDR3 length is 15 residues. The CDR3, as DNA: TGTGCCAGCTCACGTTCAAGAGCGGCACAAGAGACCCAGTACTTC. Translated: CASSRSRAAQETQYF.

The gene calls are TRBV18 and TRBJ2-7; D gene ambiguous. Germline V gene lookup returns CDR1 KGHSH and CDR2 LQKENI. V lost 2 bases, J lost 7 bases, and 12 bases lay in between. This CDR3 has 13 residues. The CDR3 DNA reads TGTGCCAGCTCACCAGTCAAGGACCTAGAGCAGTACTTC. It specifies CASSPVKDLEQYF.

This clone is labeled medium-sized. The rearrangement uses TRBV6-8 and TRBJ1-2, with 7 nucleotides matching TRBD1. This CDR3 contains 15 residues. Germline-derived CDR1 and CDR2 are MNHGY and SAAAGT. J was trimmed by 4 bases and V by 5 bases; bases with no gene match: 10. Here the CDR3 DNA reads TGTGCCAGCAGTGGTCTAGAGACAGGGAGCTATGGCTACACCTTC. It is translated as CASSGLETGSYGYTF.

The chain employs TRBV18 and TRBJ1-1, with no clear D. Between the trimmed V and J ends, which lost 6 bases and 6 bases, there was a span of 14 bases. The CDR3 is 13 residues long. The germline V gene encodes CDR1 KGHSH and CDR2 LQKENI. CDR3 nucleotide sequence: TGTGCCAGCTCCACGGAGCGGAGGGCTGAAGCTTTCTTT. This codes for CASSTERRAEAFF.

The rearrangement links TRBV2 to TRBJ2-1, with D perhaps TRBD2 (6 bases). The CDR3 length is 14 residues. The germline V gene encodes CDR1 SNHLY and CDR2 FYNNEI. With 3 bases removed from V and 6 bases from J, the gap between germline ends came to 12 bases. CDR3 sequence reads: CASSDGGIFNEQFF. In DNA, the CDR3 is TGTGCCAGCAGTGACGGCGGGATCTTCAATGAGCAGTTCTTC.

CDR3 sequence reads: CASSPAKPGYYGYTF. The CDR3 DNA reads TGTGCCAGCTCACCCGCTAAGCCAGGCTACTATGGCTACACCTTC. V usage is TRBV18 and J usage is TRBJ1-2; no firm D call. V gave up 3 bases and J gave up 3 bases, with 14 bases separating them. The CDR3 spans 15 residues. Per the germline V gene, CDR1 is KGHSH and CDR2 is LQKENI.

The chain combines TRBV29-1 with TRBJ2-2; 7 bases align to TRBD1. The junction had 4 bases not matched to a gene; V was cut back by 5 bases and J by 1 base. Germline V CDR1 and CDR2: SQVTM, ANQGSEA. The CDR3 has 14 residues. CDR3 in DNA: TGCAGCGTTACCCGGGACAGGAACACCGGGGAGCTGTTTTTT. Translating it yields CSVTRDRNTGELFF.

This sequence joins TRBV29-1 and TRBJ2-1; D is perhaps TRBD2 (5 bases). This CDR3 is 13 amino acids long. The germline CDR1 and CDR2 sequences are SQVTM and ANQGSEA. V dropped 5 bases and J dropped 3 bases, with 11 bases sitting between them. The CDR3 coding sequence is TGCAGCGTTTCGCCTAGCATCTACAATGAGCAGTTCTTC. This sequence encodes CSVSPSIYNEQFF.

The gene calls are TRBV9 and TRBJ2-1, with 8 bases matching TRBD2. Trimming cost V 9 bases and J 5 bases; bases outside gene matches: 10. In germline, CDR1 is SGDLS, CDR2 YYNGEE. This CDR3 has 14 amino acids. CDR3 protein: CATKGLEGDNEQFF. The CDR3 DNA reads TGTGCCACCAAGGGACTAGAGGGAGACAATGAGCAGTTCTTC.

Relative to its sample, this clone is large. This sequence joins TRBV11-3 and TRBJ2-7, with 9 bases lining up with TRBD1. Germline-derived CDR1 and CDR2 are SGHNT and YENEEA. The J segment lost 5 bases and the V segment lost 6 bases, leaving 17 bases of the junction unmatched. CDR3 length equals 17 residues. The CDR3 loop reads CASSILSGTGKWNEQYF. CDR3 nucleotides: TGTGCCAGCAGTATCCTCTCCGGGACAGGGAAATGGAACGAGCAGTACTTC. The variable domain in full, with the rest retrieved from reference TRBV11-3 and TRBJ2-7, is EAGVVQSPRYKIIEKKQPVAFWCNPISGHNTLYWYLQNLGQGPELLIRYENEEAVDDSQLPKDRFSAERLKGVDSTLKIQPAELGDSAVYLCASSILSGTGKWNEQYFGPGTRLTVT.

This clone was recorded a few times. This chain joins TRBV6-7 and TRBJ1-1; D not resolved. TRBV6-7 is an ORF; its function is uncertain. This CDR3 has 16 amino acids. V was clipped by 2 bases and J by 4 bases, with 17 bases between them. The CDR3 loop reads CASSYPGYRGSTEAFF. The CDR3 nucleotides read TGTGCCAGCAGTTACCCAGGATATCGGGGATCCACTGAAGCTTTCTTT.

This chain links TRBV5-1 with TRBJ2-7, with TRBD2 identical over 11 bases. This CDR3 is built from 15 residues. Per germline, CDR1 SGHRS and CDR2 YFSETQ. Losses at the gene ends were 0 bases for V and 4 bases for J; bases not matched to a gene: 3. The DNA of the CDR3 is TGCGCCAGCAGCTTGGCTTGGACTAGCGGGTACGAGCAGTACTTC. This gives the protein CASSLAWTSGYEQYF.

The V and J genes are TRBV9 and TRBJ1-4, with TRBD1 matching 7 bases. The V gene end was trimmed by 6 bases and the J gene end by 5 bases; junction bases not matched to a gene: 4. The CDR3 has 13 amino acids. The germline V gene has CDR1 SGDLS and CDR2 YYNGEE. CDR3 protein: CASMSGGNEKLFF. As DNA, the CDR3 is TGTGCCAGCATGTCAGGGGGGAATGAAAAACTGTTTTTT.

This chain joins TRBV15 and TRBJ2-5; D is possibly TRBD2 (6 bases). The germline V gene has CDR1 LNHNV and CDR2 YYDKDF (reference sequence). This CDR3 comprises 14 residues. The ends were cut back, 5 bases at V and 3 bases at J, with 13 bases in the middle. CDR3 sequence: CATSHFGGKETQYF. Here the CDR3 DNA reads TGTGCCACCAGCCACTTTGGGGGGAAAGAGACCCAGTACTTC.

The chain joins TRBV6-8 to TRBJ1-1; D is ambiguous. Germline values: CDR1 MNHGY, CDR2 SAAAGT. With 4 bases removed from V and 5 bases from J, the gap between germline ends came to 8 bases. The CDR3 has 12 amino acids. CDR3 nucleotide sequence: TGTGCCAGCAGTTTAACGAAAACTGAAGCTTTCTTT. It is translated as CASSLTKTEAFF.

The rearrangement uses TRBV11-3 and TRBJ1-1, with 11 bases aligning to TRBD1. There are 14 residues in the CDR3. Per the germline V gene, CDR1 is SGHNT and CDR2 is YENEEA. The J segment lost 3 bases and the V segment lost 4 bases, leaving 1 base of the junction unmatched. Here the CDR3 DNA reads TGTGCCAGCAGCTGGGGACAGGGGGACACTGAAGCTTTCTTT. Amino acids: CASSWGQGDTEAFF. Based on the CDR3 plus reference TRBV11-3 and TRBJ1-1, the full variable domain is EAGVVQSPRYKIIEKKQPVAFWCNPISGHNTLYWYLQNLGQGPELLIRYENEEAVDDSQLPKDRFSAERLKGVDSTLKIQPAELGDSAVYLCASSWGQGDTEAFFGQGTRLTVV.

V usage is TRBV28 and J usage is TRBJ1-2, with D tentatively TRBD1 (6 bases). Per germline, CDR1 MDHEN and CDR2 SYDVKM. The CDR3 length is 14 residues. V was shortened by 3 bases and J by 4 bases, with 12 bases between the two germline ends. CDR3 nucleotide sequence: TGTGCCAGCAGTTTCACCAGGGGCGGCTATGGCTACACCTTC. Residues: CASSFTRGGYGYTF.

This chain joins TRBV18 and TRBJ2-1, with D possibly being TRBD1 (5 bases). Germline lookup yields CDR1 KGHSH and CDR2 LQKENI. This CDR3 region has 14 residues. V shed 0 bases and J shed 6 bases, with 9 bases lying between them. In DNA, the CDR3 is TGTGCCAGCTCACCACCGTTAGGGGTCAATGAGCAGTTCTTC. It encodes CASSPPLGVNEQFF.

The chain is built from TRBV4-1 and TRBJ2-2; D not resolved. The CDR3 loop spans 15 amino acids. The V gene lost 1 base and the J gene lost 6 bases, with 12 bases spanning the gap. Germline CDR1 is MGHRA and CDR2 is YSYEKL. CDR3 sequence: CASSQVGQSAGELFF. The CDR3 DNA reads TGCGCCAGCAGCCAAGTGGGCCAAAGCGCCGGGGAGCTGTTTTTT.

This chain uses TRBV18 with TRBJ2-2; D unresolved. Trimming shortened V by 3 bases and J by 2 bases, and 7 bases separated the two germline ends. Germline CDR1 and CDR2: KGHSH and LQKENI. The CDR3 totals 14 residues. The CDR3 nucleotides are TGTGCCAGCTCACCGCTTGGAAACACCGGGGAGCTGTTTTTT. Translation gives CASSPLGNTGELFF.

By its share, this clone is medium-sized (0.01 to 0.1%). The chain uses TRBV11-3 and TRBJ1-4; a possible D gene is TRBD1 (5 bases). V lost 2 bases, J lost 6 bases, and 22 bases lay in between. CDR3 length equals 18 residues. Germline V gene data show CDR1 as SGHNT and CDR2 as YENEEA. The CDR3 nucleotides are TGTGCCAGCAGCTTAAGGCGGTTACCCCGGGACCTAGATGAAAAACTGTTTTTT. This codes for CASSLRRLPRDLDEKLFF. The whole variable domain, remainder taken from reference TRBV11-3 and TRBJ1-4, is EAGVVQSPRYKIIEKKQPVAFWCNPISGHNTLYWYLQNLGQGPELLIRYENEEAVDDSQLPKDRFSAERLKGVDSTLKIQPAELGDSAVYLCASSLRRLPRDLDEKLFFGSGTQLSVL.

The chain uses TRBV30 and TRBJ2-3, with 7 bases aligning to TRBD2. The CDR3 loop spans 12 amino acids. From germline, CDR1 is GTSNPN and CDR2 SVGIG (reference sequence). Germline trimming cut 3 bases from V and 5 bases from J; bases unmatched to any gene: 2. The CDR3 protein is CAWSTGGDTQYF. As DNA, the CDR3 is TGTGCCTGGAGCACGGGGGGAGATACGCAGTATTTT.

The sample holds a few counts of this clone. The V call is TRBV9, the J call TRBJ1-6, with 7 bases identical to TRBD1. The CDR3 is made up of 15 amino acids. With 2 bases clipped from V and 9 bases from J, the junction kept 8 bases outside the gene matches. Germline loops: CDR1 SGDLS, CDR2 YYNGEE. The CDR3 here is CASSVLGQAASPLHF. The DNA of the CDR3 is TGTGCCAGCAGCGTTCTCGGACAGGCGGCTTCACCCCTCCACTTT.